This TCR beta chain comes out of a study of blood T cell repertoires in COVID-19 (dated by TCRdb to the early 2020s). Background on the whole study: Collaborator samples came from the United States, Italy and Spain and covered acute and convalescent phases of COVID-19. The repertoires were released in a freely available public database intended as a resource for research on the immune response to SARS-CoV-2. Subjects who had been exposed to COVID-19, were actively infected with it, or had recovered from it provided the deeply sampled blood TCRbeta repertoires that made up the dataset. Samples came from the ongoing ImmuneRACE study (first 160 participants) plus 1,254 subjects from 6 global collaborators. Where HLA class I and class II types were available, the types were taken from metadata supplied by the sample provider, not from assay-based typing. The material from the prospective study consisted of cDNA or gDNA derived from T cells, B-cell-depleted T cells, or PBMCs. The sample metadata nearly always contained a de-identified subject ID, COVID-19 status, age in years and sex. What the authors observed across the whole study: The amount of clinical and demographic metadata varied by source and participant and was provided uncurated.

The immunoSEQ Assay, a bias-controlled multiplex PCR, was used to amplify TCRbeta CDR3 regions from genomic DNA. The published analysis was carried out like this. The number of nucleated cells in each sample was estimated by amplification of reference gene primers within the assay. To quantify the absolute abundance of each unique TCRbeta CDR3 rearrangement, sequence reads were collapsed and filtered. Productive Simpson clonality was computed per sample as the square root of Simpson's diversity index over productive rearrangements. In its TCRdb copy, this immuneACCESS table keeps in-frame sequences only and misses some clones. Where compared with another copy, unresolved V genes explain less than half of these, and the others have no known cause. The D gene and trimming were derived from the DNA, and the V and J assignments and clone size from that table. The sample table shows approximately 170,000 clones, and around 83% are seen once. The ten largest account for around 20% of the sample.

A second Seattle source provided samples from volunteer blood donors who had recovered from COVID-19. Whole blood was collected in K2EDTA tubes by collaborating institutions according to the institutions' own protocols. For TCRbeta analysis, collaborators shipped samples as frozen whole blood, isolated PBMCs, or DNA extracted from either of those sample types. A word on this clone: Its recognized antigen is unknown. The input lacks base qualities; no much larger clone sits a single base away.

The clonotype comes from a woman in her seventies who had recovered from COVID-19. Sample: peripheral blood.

The sequenced DNA: TGTGCCAGCAGCTTAGGCGGGGGAGACTATGGCTACACCTTC. It specifies CASSLGGGDYGYTF. The V and J segments used are TRBV7-2 and TRBJ1-2; TRBD1 is a weak D gene call, 5 bases matching. V loses 1 base, J loses 3 bases, and the germline ends lie 9 bases apart. CDR1 and CDR2 (SGHTA, FQGNSA) derive from the germline V gene. CDR3 length: 14 amino acids, cysteine to phenylalanine. Only the CDR3 DNA stays, 42 bases, in frame from base 1.